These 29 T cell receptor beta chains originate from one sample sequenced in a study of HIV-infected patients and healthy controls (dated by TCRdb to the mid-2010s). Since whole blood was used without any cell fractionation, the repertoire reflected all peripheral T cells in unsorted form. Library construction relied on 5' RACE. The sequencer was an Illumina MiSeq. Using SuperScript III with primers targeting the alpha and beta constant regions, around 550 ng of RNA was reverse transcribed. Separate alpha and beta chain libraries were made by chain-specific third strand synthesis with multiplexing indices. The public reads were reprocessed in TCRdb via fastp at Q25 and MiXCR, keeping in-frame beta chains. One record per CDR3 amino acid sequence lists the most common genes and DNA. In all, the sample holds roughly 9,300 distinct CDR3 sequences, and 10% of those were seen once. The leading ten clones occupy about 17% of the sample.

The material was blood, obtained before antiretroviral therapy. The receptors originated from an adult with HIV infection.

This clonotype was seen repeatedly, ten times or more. DNA of the CDR3: TGTGCCAGCAGTCCCGGGACACGCAACACTGAGCAGTTCTTC. This encodes CASSPGTRNTEQFF. The chain uses TRBV2 and TRBJ2-1, with D perhaps TRBD1 (6 bases). CDR3 length: 14 amino acids. Germline assignment: CDR1 SNHLY and CDR2 FYNNEI. Deletions cut 5 bases from V and 9 bases from J, with 17 bases between. The whole variable domain, filled in from reference TRBV2 and TRBJ2-1, reads EPEVTQTPSHQVTQMGQEVILRCVPISNHLYFYWYRQILGQKVEFLVSFYNNEISEKSEIFDDQFSVERPDGSNFTLKIRSTKLEDSAMYFCASSPGTRNTEQFFGPGTRLTVL.

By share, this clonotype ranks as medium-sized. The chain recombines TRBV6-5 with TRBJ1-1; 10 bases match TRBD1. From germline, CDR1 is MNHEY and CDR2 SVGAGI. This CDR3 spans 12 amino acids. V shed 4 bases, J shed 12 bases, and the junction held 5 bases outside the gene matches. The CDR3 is CASSFDRGRTFF. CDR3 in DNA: TGTGCCAGCAGTTTTGACAGGGGGCGAACTTTCTTT.

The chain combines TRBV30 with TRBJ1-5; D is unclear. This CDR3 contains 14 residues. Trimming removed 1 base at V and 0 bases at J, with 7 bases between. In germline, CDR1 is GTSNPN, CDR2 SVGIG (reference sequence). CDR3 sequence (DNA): TGTGCCTGGAGTGGGCACCTTAGCAATCAGCCCCAGCATTTT. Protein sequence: CAWSGHLSNQPQHF.

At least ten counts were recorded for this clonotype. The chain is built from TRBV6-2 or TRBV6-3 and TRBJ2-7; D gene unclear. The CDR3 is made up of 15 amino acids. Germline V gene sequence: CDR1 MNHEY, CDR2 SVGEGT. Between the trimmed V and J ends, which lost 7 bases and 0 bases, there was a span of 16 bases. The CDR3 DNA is TGTGCCAGCAATGGACCCTTTGTATACTCCTACGAGCAGTACTTC. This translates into CASNGPFVYSYEQYF.

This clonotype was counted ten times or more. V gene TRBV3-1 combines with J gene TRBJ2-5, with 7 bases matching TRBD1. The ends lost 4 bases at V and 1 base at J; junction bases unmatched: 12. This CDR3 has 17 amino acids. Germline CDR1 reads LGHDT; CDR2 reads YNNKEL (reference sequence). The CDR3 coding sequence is TGTGCCAGCAGCCCAATCCGGGACAGTGACTCCCAAGAGACCCAGTACTTC. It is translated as CASSPIRDSDSQETQYF.

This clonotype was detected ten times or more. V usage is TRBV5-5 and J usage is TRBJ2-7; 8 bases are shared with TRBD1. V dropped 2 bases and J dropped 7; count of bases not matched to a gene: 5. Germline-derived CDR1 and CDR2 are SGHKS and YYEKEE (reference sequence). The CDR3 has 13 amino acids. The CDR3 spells CASSFWTGKEQYF. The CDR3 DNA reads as TGTGCCAGCAGCTTCTGGACAGGGAAAGAGCAGTACTTC. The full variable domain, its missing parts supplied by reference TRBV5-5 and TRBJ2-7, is DAGVTQSPTHLIKTRGQQVTLRCSPISGHKSVSWYQQVLGQGPQFIFQYYEKEERGRGNFPDRFSARQFPNYSSELNVNALLLGDSALYLCASSFWTGKEQYFGPGTRLTVT.

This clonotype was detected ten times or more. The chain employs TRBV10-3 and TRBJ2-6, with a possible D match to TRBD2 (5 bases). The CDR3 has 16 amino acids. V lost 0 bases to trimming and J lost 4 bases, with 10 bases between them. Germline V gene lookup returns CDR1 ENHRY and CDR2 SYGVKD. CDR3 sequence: CAISESGEDGANVLTF. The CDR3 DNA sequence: TGTGCCATCAGTGAGTCGGGAGAGGACGGGGCCAACGTCCTGACTTTC.

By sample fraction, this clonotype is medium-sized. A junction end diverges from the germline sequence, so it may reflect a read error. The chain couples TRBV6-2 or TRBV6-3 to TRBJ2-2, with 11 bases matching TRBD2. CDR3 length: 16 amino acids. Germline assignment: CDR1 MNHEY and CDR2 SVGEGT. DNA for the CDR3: TGTGCCAGCAGTTCCCCGACTAGCGGGAACCCCGGGGAGCTGTTTTTT. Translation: CASSSPTSGNPGELFF.

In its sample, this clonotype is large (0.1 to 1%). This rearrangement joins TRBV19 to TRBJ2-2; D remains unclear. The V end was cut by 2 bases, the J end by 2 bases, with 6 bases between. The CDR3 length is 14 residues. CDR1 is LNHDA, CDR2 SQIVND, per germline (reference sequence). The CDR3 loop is CASSILSNTGELFF. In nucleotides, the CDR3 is TGTGCCAGTAGTATATTATCTAACACCGGGGAGCTGTTTTTT.

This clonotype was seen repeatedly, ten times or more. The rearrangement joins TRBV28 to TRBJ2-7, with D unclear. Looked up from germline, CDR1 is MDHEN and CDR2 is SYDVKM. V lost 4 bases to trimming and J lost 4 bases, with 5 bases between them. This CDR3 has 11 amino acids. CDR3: CASSSLYEQYF. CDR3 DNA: TGTGCCAGCAGTTCTCTATACGAGCAGTACTTC. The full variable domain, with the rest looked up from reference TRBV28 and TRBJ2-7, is DVKVTQSSRYLVKRTGEKVFLECVQDMDHENMFWYRQDPGLGLRLIYFSYDVKMKEKGDIPEGYSVSREKKERFSLILESASTNQTSMYLCASSSLYEQYFGPGTRLTVT.

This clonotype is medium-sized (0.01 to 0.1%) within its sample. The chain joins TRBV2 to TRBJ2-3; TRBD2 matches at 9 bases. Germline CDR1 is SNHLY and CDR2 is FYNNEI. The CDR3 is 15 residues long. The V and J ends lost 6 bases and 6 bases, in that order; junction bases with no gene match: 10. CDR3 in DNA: TGTGCCAGCAGCTCGAGCGGGGGGCCCCACGATACGCAGTATTTT. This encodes CASSSSGGPHDTQYF. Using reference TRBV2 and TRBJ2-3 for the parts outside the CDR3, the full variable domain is EPEVTQTPSHQVTQMGQEVILRCVPISNHLYFYWYRQILGQKVEFLVSFYNNEISEKSEIFDDQFSVERPDGSNFTLKIRSTKLEDSAMYFCASSSSGGPHDTQYFGPGTRLTVL.

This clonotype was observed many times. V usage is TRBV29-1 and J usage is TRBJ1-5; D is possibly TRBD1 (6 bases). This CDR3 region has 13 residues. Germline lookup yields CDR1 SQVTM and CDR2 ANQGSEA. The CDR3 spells CRVTGLFYQPQHF. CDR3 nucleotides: TGCAGGGTCACAGGGCTTTTCTATCAGCCCCAGCATTTT.

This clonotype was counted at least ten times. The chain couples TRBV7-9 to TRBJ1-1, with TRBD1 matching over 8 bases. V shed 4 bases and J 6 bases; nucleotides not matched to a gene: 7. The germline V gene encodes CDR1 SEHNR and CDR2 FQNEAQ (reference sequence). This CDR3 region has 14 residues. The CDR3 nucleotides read TGTGCCAGCAGCTACTTGGACAGGGCGGCTGAAGCTTTCTTT. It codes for CASSYLDRAAEAFF.

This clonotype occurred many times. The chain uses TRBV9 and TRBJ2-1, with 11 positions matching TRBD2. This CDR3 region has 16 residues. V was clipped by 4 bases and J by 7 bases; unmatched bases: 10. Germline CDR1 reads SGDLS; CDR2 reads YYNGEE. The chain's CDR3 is CASSSRLAGGENEQFF. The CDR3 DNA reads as TGTGCCAGCAGCTCCCGTCTAGCGGGAGGCGAAAATGAGCAGTTCTTC. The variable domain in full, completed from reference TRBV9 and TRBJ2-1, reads DSGVTQTPKHLITATGQRVTLRCSPRSGDLSVYWYQQSLDQGLQFLIQYYNGEERAKGNILERFSAQQFPDLHSELNLSSLELGDSALYFCASSSRLAGGENEQFFGPGTRLTVL.

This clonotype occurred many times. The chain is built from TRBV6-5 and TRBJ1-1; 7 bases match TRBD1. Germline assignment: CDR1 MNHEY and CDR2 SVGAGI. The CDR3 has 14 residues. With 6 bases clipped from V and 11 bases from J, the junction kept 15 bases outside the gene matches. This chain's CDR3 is CASSADRDRVEAFF. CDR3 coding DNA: TGTGCCAGCAGCGCCGATCGCGACAGGGTCGAGGCTTTCTTT.

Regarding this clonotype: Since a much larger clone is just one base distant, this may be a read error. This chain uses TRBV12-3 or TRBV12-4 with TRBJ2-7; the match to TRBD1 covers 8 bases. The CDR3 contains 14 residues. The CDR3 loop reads CASSSGTGPREQNF. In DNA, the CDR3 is TGTGCCAGCAGTTCCGGGACAGGCCCTCGCGAGCAGAACTTC.

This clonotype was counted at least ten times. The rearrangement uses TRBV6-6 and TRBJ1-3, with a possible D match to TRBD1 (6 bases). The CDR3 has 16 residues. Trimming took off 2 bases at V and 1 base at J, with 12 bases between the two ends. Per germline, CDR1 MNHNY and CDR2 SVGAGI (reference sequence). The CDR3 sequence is CASSYTVRGSGNTIYF. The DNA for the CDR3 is TGTGCCAGCAGTTACACGGTCAGGGGATCTGGAAACACCATATATTTT.

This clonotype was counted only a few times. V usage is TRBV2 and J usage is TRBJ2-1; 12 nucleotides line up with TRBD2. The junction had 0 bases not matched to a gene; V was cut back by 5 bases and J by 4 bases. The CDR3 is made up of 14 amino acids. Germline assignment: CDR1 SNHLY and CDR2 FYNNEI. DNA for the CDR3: TGTGCCAGCAGTCTAGCGGGAGGGTACAATGAGCAGTTCTTC. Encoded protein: CASSLAGGYNEQFF.

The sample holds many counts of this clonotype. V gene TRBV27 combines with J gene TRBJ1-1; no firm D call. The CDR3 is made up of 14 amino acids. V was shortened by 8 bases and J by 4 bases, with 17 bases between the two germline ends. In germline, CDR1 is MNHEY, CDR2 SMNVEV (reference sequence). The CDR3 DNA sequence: TGTGCCAGCCGCCCGGCGGAGTGGAGCACTGAAGCTTTCTTT. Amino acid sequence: CASRPAEWSTEAFF.

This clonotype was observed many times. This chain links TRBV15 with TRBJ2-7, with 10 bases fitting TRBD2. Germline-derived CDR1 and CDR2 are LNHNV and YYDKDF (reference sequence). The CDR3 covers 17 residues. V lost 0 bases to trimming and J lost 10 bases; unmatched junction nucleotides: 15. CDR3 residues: CATSRDFAVAGGFGQYF. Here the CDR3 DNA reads TGTGCCACCAGCAGAGATTTCGCGGTAGCGGGAGGCTTTGGTCAGTACTTC.

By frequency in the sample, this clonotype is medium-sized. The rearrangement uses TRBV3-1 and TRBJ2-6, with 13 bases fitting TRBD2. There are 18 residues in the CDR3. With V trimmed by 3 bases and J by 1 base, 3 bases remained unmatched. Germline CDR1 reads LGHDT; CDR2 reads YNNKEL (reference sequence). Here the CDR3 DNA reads TGTGCCAGCAGCCAGGGACTAGCGGGGCTATCTGGGGCCAACGTCCTGACTTTC. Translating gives CASSQGLAGLSGANVLTF.

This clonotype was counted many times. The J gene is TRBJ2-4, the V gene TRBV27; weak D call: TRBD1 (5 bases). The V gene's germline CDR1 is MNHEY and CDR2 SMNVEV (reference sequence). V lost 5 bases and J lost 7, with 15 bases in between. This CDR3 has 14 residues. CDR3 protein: CASSPGARVNIQYF. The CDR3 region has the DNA TGTGCCAGCAGTCCTGGGGCTAGGGTGAACATTCAGTACTTC.

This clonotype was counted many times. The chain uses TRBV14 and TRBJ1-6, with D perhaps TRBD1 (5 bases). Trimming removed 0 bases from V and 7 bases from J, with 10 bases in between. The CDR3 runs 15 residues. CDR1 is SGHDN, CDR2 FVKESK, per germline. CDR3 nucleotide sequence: TGTGCCAGCAGCCAAGAACGGACACGGAATTCACCCCTCCACTTT. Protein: CASSQERTRNSPLHF.

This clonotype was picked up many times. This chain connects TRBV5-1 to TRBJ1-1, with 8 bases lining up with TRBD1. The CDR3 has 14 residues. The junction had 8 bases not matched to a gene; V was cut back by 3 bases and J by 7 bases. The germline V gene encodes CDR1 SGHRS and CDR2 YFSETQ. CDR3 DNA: TGCGCCAGCAGCTCGACAGGGGCCTCGCTTGAAGCTTTCTTT. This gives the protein CASSSTGASLEAFF.

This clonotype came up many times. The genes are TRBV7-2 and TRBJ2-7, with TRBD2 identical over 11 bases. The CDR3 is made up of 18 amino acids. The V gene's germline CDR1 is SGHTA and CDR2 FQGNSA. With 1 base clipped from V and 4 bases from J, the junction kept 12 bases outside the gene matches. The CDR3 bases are TGTGCCAGCAGCTTAGGACTAGCGGGGACTCCTTCATTATACGAGCAGTACTTC. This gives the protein CASSLGLAGTPSLYEQYF.

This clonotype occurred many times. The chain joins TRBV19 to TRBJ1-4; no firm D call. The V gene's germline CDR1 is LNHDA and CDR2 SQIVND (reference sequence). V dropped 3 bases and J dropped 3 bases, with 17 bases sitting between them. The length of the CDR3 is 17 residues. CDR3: CASSIRLGAASNEKLFF. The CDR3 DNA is TGTGCCAGTAGTATTCGATTGGGAGCTGCCTCTAATGAAAAACTGTTTTTT. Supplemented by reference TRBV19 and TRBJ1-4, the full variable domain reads DGGITQSPKYLFRKEGQNVTLSCEQNLNHDAMYWYRQDPGQGLRLIYYSQIVNDFQKGDIAEGYSVSREKKESFPLTVTSAQKNPTAFYLCASSIRLGAASNEKLFFGSGTQLSVL.

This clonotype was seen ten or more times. In DNA form, the CDR3 reads TGCGCCAGCAGCTTGGCCCGCAGTTACCCCCTCACTGAAGCTTTCTTT. This codes for CASSLARSYPLTEAFF. The chain joins TRBV5-1 to TRBJ1-1, with D uncertain. Deletions cut 0 bases from V and 4 bases from J, with 16 bases between. CDR3 size: 16 residues. The germline CDR1 and CDR2 sequences are SGHRS and YFSETQ.

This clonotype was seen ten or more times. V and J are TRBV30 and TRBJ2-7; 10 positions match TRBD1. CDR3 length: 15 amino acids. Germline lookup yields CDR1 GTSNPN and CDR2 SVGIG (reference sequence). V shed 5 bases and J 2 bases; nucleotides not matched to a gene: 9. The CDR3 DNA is TGTGCCTGGGGGATCGGGACAGGGGTTCCCTACGAGCAGTACTTC. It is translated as CAWGIGTGVPYEQYF. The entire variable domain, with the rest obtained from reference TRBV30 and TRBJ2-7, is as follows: SQTIHQWPATLVQPVGSPLSLECTVEGTSNPNLYWYRQAAGRGLQLLFYSVGIGQISSEVPQNLSASRPQDRQFILSSKKLLLSDSGFYLCAWGIGTGVPYEQYFGPGTRLTVT.

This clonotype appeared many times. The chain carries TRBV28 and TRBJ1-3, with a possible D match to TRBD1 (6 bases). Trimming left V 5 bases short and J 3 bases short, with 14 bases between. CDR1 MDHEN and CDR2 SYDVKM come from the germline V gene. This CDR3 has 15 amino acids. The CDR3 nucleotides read TGTGCCAGCAGTACCCATGGGGGCCTTGGAAACACCATATATTTT. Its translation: CASSTHGGLGNTIYF.